This passage covers 6 T cell receptor beta chains from one sample sequenced in a study of shared clonotypes between healthy human individuals. Assay: immunoSEQ multiplex PCR; the TCRdb copy retains only in-frame clones and omits some. This table holds about 1.1 million clones, 78% found once. Sequencing was performed on memory CD4+ T cells from PBMCs. Subset: CD45RA-negative fraction. Receptors originate from a man younger than 35 in good health. Some clones in this sample may be carry-over from other donors' samples.

The chain has TRBV25-1 and TRBJ2-5; TRBD2 is a possible D gene (6 bases). The J call may be faulty, since TRBJ2-7 better matches the DNA end. CDR1 MGHDK and CDR2 SYGVNS come from the germline V gene. This CDR3 region has 12 residues. Here the CDR3 DNA reads TGTGCCAGCAAAAGCGGGTGGTACGAGCAGTACTTC. The encoded protein is CASKSGWYEQYF.

V is TRBV9 and J is TRBJ2-2; TRBD2 matches at 9 bases. The CDR3 runs 17 residues. Germline V lookup: CDR1 SGDLS, CDR2 YYNGEE. After removal of 0 bases from V and 8 bases from J, the junction contained 11 bases not matched to a gene. The CDR3 nucleotides are TGTGCCAGCAGCGTAGCGACCGGGACTAGCAAAAGAGGGGAGCTGTTTTTT. Its translation is CASSVATGTSKRGELFF. The variable domain in full, with the rest retrieved from reference TRBV9 and TRBJ2-2, is DSGVTQTPKHLITATGQRVTLRCSPRSGDLSVYWYQQSLDQGLQFLIQYYNGEERAKGNILERFSAQQFPDLHSELNLSSLELGDSALYFCASSVATGTSKRGELFFGEGSRLTVL.

This clone was seen only a few times. V is TRBV28 and J is TRBJ1-5; D is ambiguous. There are 15 residues in the CDR3. Germline V gene data show CDR1 as MDHEN and CDR2 as SYDVKM. Between the trimmed V and J ends, which lost 1 base and 3 bases, there was a span of 10 bases. CDR3 sequence: CASSLSTGFNQPQHF. In DNA, the CDR3 is TGTGCCAGCAGTTTATCGACTGGTTTCAATCAGCCCCAGCATTTT.

J is TRBJ2-2 and V is TRBV5-1; perhaps TRBD2 as D (6 bases). V gave up 4 bases and J gave up 6 bases, with 16 bases separating them. Germline V gives CDR1 SGHRS, CDR2 YFSETQ. CDR3 length: 15 residues. CDR3 region: CASSGGEFSAGELFF. DNA for the CDR3: TGCGCCAGCAGCGGAGGGGAGTTCTCCGCCGGGGAGCTGTTTTTT.

V usage is TRBV27 and J usage is TRBJ1-1; unclear D gene. Trimming removed 3 bases at V and 7 bases at J, with 12 bases between. This CDR3 contains 13 residues. Looked up from germline, CDR1 is MNHEY and CDR2 is SMNVEV (reference sequence). CDR3 in amino acids: CASSFTLQGEAFF. The CDR3 DNA sequence: TGTGCCAGCAGTTTCACGCTCCAAGGTGAAGCTTTCTTT.

The rearrangement uses TRBV11-2 and TRBJ1-2; D might be TRBD1 (6 bases). Trimming removed 5 bases from V and 2 bases from J, with 9 bases in between. The CDR3 spans 13 residues. Germline CDR1 reads SGHAT; CDR2 reads FQNNGV. The CDR3 spells CASSQDRNYGYTF. The CDR3 coding sequence is TGTGCCAGCAGCCAAGACAGGAACTATGGCTACACCTTC.